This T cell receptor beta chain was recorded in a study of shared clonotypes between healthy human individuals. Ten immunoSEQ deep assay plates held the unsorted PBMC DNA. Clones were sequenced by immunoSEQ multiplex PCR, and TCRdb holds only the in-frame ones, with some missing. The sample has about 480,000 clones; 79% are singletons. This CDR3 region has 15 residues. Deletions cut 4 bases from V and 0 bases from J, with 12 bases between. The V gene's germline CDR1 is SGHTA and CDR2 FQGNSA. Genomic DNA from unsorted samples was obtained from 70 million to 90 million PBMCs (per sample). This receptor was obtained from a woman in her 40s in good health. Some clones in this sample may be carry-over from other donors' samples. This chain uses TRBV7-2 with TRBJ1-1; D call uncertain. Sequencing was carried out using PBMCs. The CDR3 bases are TGTGCCAGCAGCTCAGCGCCAGGAATGAACACTGAAGCTTTCTTT. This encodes CASSSAPGMNTEAFF.